This TCR beta chain originates from a study of T-cell reconstitution after alpha-beta-depleted transplantation in children (dated by TCRdb to about 2016). Context from the whole study: Using TCR repertoire profiling, the study followed T-cell immune reconstitution in a quantitative way in children after TCRalphabeta/CD19-depleted allogeneic hematopoietic cell transplantation.

This clonotype came up a few times. What this receptor recognizes is not known. No qualities accompany the bases; no much larger clone lies one base away. What the work shows at the level of the full study, not this receptor alone: In some patients, high TCRbeta diversity at day 60 was attributed to recipient T cells and intrathymic progenitors that had survived conditioning. Hyperexpanded clone frequencies declined over subsequent months; after one year, T-cell counts and TCRbeta diversity were mostly attributed to newly produced T cells. The apparently early alphabetaT-cell count recovery about two months after transplant was reportedly dependent on only several hundred rapidly expanded clones derived from non-depleted graft cells.

In the paper's terms, the treatment or condition label means: allogeneic hematopoietic cell transplantation with graft depleted of TCRalphabeta T cells and CD19 B cells. The children who served as transplant recipients had been given grafts of TCRalphabeta/CD19-depleted allogeneic hematopoietic cells. V was cut back by 0 bases and J by 1 base, leaving a gap of 12 bases between them. The germline V gene encodes CDR1 MNHNS and CDR2 SASEGT. The CDR3 runs 16 residues from the cysteine to the phenylalanine. Left in the record is the CDR3 DNA by itself, 48 bases read in frame from the first base. Library preparation was by PCR. Instrument on record: Illumina HiSeq 2500. To normalize quantification of the TCRbeta repertoire, the TCR libraries were built with molecular barcoding that relied on unique molecular identifiers. TCRdb cleaned the public reads at Q25 with fastp, built clones with MiXCR and kept in-frame beta chains. Rows are unified per CDR3 protein, each entry keeping the most common DNA and genes. The sample profile shows about 500,000 distinct CDR3 sequences; 10% to 12% of them were found once. Clones ranked in the top ten supply 11% to 15% of the sample.

This clonotype was sampled from a female patient between 2 and 10 years old who had a stem cell transplant for aplastic anemia, so the T cells may come from the graft donor. The specimen comprised PBMCs, mostly from graft donor cells, sampled 180 days after TCRalphabeta/CD19-depleted stem cell transplant. The rearrangement joined TRBV6-1 to TRBJ1-2; the D gene cannot be named for sure. CDR3 loop: CASSEAVTWVNYGYTF. The DNA sequence is TGTGCCAGCAGTGAAGCGGTAACTTGGGTTAACTATGGCTACACCTTC.